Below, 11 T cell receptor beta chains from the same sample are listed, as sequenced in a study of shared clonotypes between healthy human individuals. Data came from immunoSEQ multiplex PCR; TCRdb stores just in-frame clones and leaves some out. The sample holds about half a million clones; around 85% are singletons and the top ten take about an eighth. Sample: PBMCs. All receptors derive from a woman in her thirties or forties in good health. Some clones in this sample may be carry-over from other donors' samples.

The CDR3 sequence is CASSSGQGPVGELFF. The CDR3 nucleotides are TGTGCCAGCAGCTCGGGACAGGGACCCGTCGGGGAGCTGTTTTTT. This sequence joins TRBV5-4 and TRBJ2-2; 9 bases match TRBD1. This CDR3 has 15 residues. With 3 bases clipped from V and 7 bases from J, the junction kept 7 bases outside the gene matches. Germline CDR1 SGHNT, CDR2 YYREEE (reference sequence). The entire variable domain, with the rest obtained from reference TRBV5-4 and TRBJ2-2, is as follows: ETGVTQSPTHLIKTRGQQVTLRCSSQSGHNTVSWYQQALGQGPQFIFQYYREEENGRGNFPPRFSGLQFPNYSSELNVNALELDDSALYLCASSSGQGPVGELFFGEGSRLTVL.

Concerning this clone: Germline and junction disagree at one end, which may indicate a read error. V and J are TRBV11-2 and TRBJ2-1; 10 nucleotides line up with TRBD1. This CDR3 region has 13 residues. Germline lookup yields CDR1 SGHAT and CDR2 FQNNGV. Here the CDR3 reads CASSLTGGSEQFF. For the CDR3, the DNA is TGCGCCAGCAGCCTGACAGGGGGCAGTGAGCAGTTCTTC.

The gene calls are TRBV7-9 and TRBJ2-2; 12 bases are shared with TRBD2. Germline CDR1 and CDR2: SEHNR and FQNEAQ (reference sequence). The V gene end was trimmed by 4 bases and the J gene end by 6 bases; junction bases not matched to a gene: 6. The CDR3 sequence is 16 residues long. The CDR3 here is CASSSLAGGPSGELFF. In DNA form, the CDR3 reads TGTGCCAGCAGCTCGCTAGCGGGAGGGCCGTCCGGGGAGCTGTTTTTT. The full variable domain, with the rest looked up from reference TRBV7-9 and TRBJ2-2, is DTGVSQNPRHKITKRGQNVTFRCDPISEHNRLYWYRQTLGQGPEFLTYFQNEAQLEKSRLLSDRFSAERPKGSFSTLEIQRTEQGDSAMYLCASSSLAGGPSGELFFGEGSRLTVL.

The CDR3 loop reads CASSSGANVLTF. Written as DNA, the CDR3 is TGTGCCAGCAGTTCTGGGGCCAACGTCCTGACTTTC. The chain carries TRBV27 and TRBJ2-6; D not resolved. V lost 4 bases and J 2 bases, leaving 0 bases between the germline ends. The CDR3 has 12 amino acids. The germline CDR1 and CDR2 sequences are MNHEY and SMNVEV (reference sequence).

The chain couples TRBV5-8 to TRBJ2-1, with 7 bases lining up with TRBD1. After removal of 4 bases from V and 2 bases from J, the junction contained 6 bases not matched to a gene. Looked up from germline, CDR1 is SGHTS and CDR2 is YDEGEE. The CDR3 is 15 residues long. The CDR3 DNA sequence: TGTGCCAGCAGCAGGACGACAGGGACCTACAATGAGCAGTTCTTC. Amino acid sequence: CASSRTTGTYNEQFF.

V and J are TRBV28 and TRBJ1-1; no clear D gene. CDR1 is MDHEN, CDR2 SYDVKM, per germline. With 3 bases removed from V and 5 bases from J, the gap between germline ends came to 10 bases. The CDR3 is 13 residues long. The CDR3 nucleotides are TGTGCCAGCAGTTTCTCATTTTGGACTGAAGCTTTCTTT. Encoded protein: CASSFSFWTEAFF.

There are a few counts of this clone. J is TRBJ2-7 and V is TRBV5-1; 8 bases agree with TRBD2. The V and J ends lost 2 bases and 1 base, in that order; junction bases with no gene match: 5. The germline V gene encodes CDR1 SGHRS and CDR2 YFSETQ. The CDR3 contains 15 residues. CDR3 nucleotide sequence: TGCGCCAGCAGCTTAGGTAGCGGGATTTCCTACGAGCAGTACTTC. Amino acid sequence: CASSLGSGISYEQYF.

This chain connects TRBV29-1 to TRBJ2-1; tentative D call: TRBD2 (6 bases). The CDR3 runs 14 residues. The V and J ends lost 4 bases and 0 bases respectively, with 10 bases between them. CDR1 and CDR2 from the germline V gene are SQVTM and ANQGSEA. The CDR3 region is CSVVEGRSYNEQFF. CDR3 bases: TGCAGCGTTGTGGAGGGCCGCTCCTACAATGAGCAGTTCTTC.

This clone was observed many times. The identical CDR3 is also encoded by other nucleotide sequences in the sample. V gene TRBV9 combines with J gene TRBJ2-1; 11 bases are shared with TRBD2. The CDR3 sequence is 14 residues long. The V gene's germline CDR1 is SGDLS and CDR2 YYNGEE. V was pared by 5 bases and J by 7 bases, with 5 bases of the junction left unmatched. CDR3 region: CASSKGTSGNEQFF. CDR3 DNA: TGTGCCAGCAGTAAAGGGACTAGCGGTAATGAGCAGTTCTTC.

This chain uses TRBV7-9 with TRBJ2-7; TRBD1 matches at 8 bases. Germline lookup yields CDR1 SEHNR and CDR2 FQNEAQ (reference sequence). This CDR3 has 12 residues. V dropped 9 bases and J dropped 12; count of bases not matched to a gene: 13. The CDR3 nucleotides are TGTGCCAGTACGGACAGGGTGGGCCTGGGGTACTTC. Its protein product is CASTDRVGLGYF.

CDR3 amino acids: CASSLPLGQEGNGYTF. CDR3 bases: TGTGCCAGCAGTTTACCCCTAGGCCAGGAGGGGAATGGCTACACCTTC. The chain links TRBV28 to TRBJ1-2, with TRBD1 as a possible D gene (5 bases). The V end was cut by 2 bases, the J end by 6 bases, with 19 bases between. CDR3 size: 16 residues. Germline V gives CDR1 MDHEN, CDR2 SYDVKM.